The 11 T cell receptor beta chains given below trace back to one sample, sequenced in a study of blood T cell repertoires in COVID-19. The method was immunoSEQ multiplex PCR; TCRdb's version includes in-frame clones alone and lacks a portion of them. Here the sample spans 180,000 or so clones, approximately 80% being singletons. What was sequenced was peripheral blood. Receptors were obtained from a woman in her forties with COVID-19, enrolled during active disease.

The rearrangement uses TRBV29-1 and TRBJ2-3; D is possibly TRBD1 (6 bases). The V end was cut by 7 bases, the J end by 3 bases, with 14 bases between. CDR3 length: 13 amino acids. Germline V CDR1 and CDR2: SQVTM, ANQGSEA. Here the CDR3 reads CSALGQGTDTQYF. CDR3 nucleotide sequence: TGCAGCGCTCTCGGTCAGGGGACAGATACGCAGTATTTT.

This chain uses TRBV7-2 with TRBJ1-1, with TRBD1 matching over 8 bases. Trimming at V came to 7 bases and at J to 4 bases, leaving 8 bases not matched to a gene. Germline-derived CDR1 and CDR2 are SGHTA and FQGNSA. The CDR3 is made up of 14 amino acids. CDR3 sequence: CASTPLTGGTEAFF. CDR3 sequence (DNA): TGTGCCAGCACCCCTCTAACAGGGGGCACTGAAGCTTTCTTT.

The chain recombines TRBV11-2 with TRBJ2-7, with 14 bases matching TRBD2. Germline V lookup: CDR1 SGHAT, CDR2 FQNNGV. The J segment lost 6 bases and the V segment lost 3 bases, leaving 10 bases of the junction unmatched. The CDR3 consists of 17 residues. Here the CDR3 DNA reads TGTGCCAGCAGCTTTCCCGGACTAGCGGGAGGAGTTGGCGAGCAGTACTTC. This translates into CASSFPGLAGGVGEQYF.

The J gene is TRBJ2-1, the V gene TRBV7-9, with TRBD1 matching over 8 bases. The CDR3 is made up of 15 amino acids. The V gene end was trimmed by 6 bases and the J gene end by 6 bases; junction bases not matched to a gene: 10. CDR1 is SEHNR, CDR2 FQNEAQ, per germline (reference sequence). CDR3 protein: CASRAVIDRGNEQFF. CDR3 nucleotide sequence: TGTGCCAGCAGGGCGGTGATAGACAGGGGCAATGAGCAGTTCTTC.

CDR3 DNA sequence: TGTGCCAGCAGTGAAGGAGGCCGCGGTGGCGGCGAGCAGTACTTC. This encodes CASSEGGRGGGEQYF. The chain combines TRBV6-1 with TRBJ2-7, with unresolved D. The CDR3 sequence is 15 residues long. Trimming cost V 1 base and J 6 bases, with 16 bases left between them. Germline assignment: CDR1 MNHNS and CDR2 SASEGT.

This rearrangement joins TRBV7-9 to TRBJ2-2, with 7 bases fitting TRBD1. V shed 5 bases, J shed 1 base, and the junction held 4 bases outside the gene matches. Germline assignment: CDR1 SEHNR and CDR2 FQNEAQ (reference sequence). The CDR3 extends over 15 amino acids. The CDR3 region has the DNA TGTGCCAGCAGCCTTCGGACAGGGAACACCGGGGAGCTGTTTTTT. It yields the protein CASSLRTGNTGELFF.

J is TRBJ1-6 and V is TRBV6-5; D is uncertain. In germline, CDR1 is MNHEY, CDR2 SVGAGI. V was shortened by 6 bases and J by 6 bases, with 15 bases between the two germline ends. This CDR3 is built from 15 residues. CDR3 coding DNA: TGTGCCAGCAGACTCGGACTGCGGAGTAATTCACCCCTCCACTTT. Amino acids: CASRLGLRSNSPLHF.

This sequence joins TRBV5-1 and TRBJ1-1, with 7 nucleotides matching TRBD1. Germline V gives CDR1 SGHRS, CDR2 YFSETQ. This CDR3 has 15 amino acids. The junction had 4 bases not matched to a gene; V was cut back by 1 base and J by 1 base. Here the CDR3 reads CASSLWGQTNTEAFF. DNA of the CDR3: TGCGCCAGCAGCTTGTGGGGACAGACGAACACTGAAGCTTTCTTT.

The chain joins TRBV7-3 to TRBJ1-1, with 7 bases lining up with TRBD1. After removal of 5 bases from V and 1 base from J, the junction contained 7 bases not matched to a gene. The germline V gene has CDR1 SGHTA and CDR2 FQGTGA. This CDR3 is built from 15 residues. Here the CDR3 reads CASSTYRGSNTEAFF. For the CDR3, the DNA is TGTGCCAGCAGCACATACAGGGGATCGAACACTGAAGCTTTCTTT. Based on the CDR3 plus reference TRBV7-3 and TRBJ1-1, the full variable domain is GAGVSQTPSNKVTEKGKYVELRCDPISGHTALYWYRQSLGQGPEFLIYFQGTGAADDSGLPNDRFFAVRPEGSVSTLKIQRTERGDSAVYLCASSTYRGSNTEAFFGQGTRLTVV.

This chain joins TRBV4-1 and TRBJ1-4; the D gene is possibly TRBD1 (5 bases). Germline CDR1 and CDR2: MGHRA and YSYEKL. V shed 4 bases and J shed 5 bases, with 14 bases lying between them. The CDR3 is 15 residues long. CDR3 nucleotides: TGCGCCAGCAGCCCGACCGGGACTGTGAATGAAAAACTGTTTTTT. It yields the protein CASSPTGTVNEKLFF.

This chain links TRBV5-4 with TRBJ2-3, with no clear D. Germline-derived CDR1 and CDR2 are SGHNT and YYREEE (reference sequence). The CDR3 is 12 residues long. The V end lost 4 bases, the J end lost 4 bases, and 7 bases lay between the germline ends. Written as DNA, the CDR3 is TGTGCCAGCAGCCCACTCGCAGATACGCAGTATTTT. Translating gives CASSPLADTQYF.